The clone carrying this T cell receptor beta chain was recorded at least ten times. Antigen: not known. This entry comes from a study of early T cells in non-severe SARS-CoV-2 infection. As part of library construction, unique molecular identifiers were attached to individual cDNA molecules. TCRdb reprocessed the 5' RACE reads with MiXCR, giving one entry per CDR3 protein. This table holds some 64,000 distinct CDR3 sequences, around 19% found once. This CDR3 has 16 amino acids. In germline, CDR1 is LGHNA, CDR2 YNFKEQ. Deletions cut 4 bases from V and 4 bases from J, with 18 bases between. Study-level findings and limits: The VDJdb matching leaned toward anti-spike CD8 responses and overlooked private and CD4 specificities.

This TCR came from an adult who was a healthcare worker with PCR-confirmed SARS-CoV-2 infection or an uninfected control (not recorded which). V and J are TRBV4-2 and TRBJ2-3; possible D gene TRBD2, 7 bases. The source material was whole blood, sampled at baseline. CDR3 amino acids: CASSPELGGLSDTQYF. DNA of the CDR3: TGTGCCAGCAGCCCCGAATTGGGGGGGCTTTCAGATACGCAGTATTTT.